Shown below are 6 T cell receptor beta chains from a single sample sequenced in a study of breast tumors, draining lymph nodes, adjacent tissues. Breast cancer patients provided tissue from their axillary draining lymph nodes. From the multiplex PCR reads, TCRdb called clonotypes with MiXCR, one entry per CDR3 protein. The sample records approximately 90,000 distinct CDR3 sequences, 25% to 35% being singletons. Sequencing was performed on axillary lymph node tissue. Receptor source: a female donor with breast cancer. Some clones in this sample may be carry-over from other donors' samples.

Comments on this clonotype: With a much larger clone just one base away, this may be a read error. The genes are TRBV13 and TRBJ2-5; D remains ambiguous. CDR1 and CDR2 (germline): PRHDT, FYEKMQ (reference sequence). This CDR3 contains 12 residues. Trimming shortened V by 5 bases and J by 4 bases, and 8 bases separated the two germline ends. Here the CDR3 DNA reads TGTGCCAGCAGCCGTGCCCCAGAGACCCAGTACTTC. Amino acid sequence: CASSRAPETQYF.

This clonotype has ten or more counts. The chain uses TRBV7-8 and TRBJ2-2; either TRBD1 or TRBD2 may supply D (5 bases each). This CDR3 is built from 16 residues. Germline assignment: CDR1 SGHVS and CDR2 FQNEAQ. The V and J ends lost 1 base and 0 bases respectively, with 9 bases between them. CDR3 residues: CASSLVEGPNTGELFF. CDR3 coding DNA: TGTGCCAGCAGCTTAGTTGAGGGACCGAACACCGGGGAGCTGTTTTTT. The variable domain in full, with the rest retrieved from reference TRBV7-8 and TRBJ2-2, is GAGVSQSPRYKVAKRGQDVALRCDPISGHVSLFWYQQALGQGPEFLTYFQNEAQLDKSGLPSDRFFAERPEGSVSTLKIQRTQQEDSAVYLCASSLVEGPNTGELFFGEGSRLTVL.

This clonotype was seen only a few times. A much larger clone lies a single base off, so this may be a read error. The chain employs TRBV6-1 and TRBJ2-4; maybe TRBD2 (6 bases). The CDR3 covers 13 residues. V dropped 5 bases and J dropped 13 bases, with 18 bases sitting between them. Looked up from germline, CDR1 is MNHNS and CDR2 is SASEGT. For the CDR3, the DNA is TGTGCCAGCAGTCAAGATGCCAGCGGGTCGCAGTACTTC. Its protein product is CASSQDASGSQYF.

The sample holds many counts of this clonotype. One end of the junction is discordant with germline, which a read error may explain. The chain has TRBV6-5 and TRBJ2-3; D uncertain. This CDR3 is built from 14 residues. CDR1 is MNHEY, CDR2 SVGAGI, per germline. CDR3 DNA sequence: TGTGCCAGCAGTCACTCTTTTGCGGCGGATACGCAGTATTTT. Amino acids: CASSHSFAADTQYF.

This clonotype was seen many times. The chain recombines TRBV6-2 or TRBV6-3 with TRBJ2-3, with 9 bases lining up with TRBD2. Germline V CDR1 and CDR2: MNHEY, SVGEGT. CDR3 length: 15 residues. V dropped 6 bases and J dropped 2; count of bases not matched to a gene: 6. CDR3 DNA sequence: TGTGCCAGCAGGGCGGGGGGGAGACCCACAGATACGCAGTATTTT. Its protein is CASRAGGRPTDTQYF.

Turning to this clonotype: This sequence may be a read error, since a much larger clone differs from it by one base. The chain recombines TRBV6-1 with TRBJ2-1, with 7 bases lining up with TRBD1. V trimming: 4 bases; J trimming: 4 bases; junction bases outside the gene matches: 7. CDR1 is MNHNS and CDR2 is SASEGT in the germline V gene. The CDR3 sequence is 15 residues long. The CDR3 nucleotides read TGTGCCAGCAGTGGAGATTTGACAGGGTACAATGAGCAGTTCTTC. Residues: CASSGDLTGYNEQFF.